In its sample, the clone carrying this TCR beta chain was seen many times. Four subsets defined by CD45RA and CD27 were sorted after CD3, CD4, CD8 and live/dead staining. An equimolar mix of two oligonucleotides served as the beta constant-region primer for TRBC1 and TRBC2. One entry per CDR3 protein, called by TCRdb with MiXCR from the UMI-ligation and nested PCR reads. The sample holds about 80,000 distinct CDR3 sequences; 13% are singletons and the top ten take approximately 0.93%. This sample was taken from a study of naive and memory T cell subsets. V dropped 0 bases and J dropped 6 bases, with 15 bases sitting between them. Germline V gene lookup returns CDR1 DFQATT and CDR2 SNEGSKA (reference sequence). This CDR3 spans 15 amino acids.

The rearrangement uses TRBV20-1 and TRBJ2-1, with unresolved D. The material sequenced was central memory CD4+ T cells from blood. The sequence came from a human donor in good health. The DNA of the CDR3 is TGCAGTGCTAGAGATCGGCGCGCATGGGGCAATGAGCAGTTCTTC. As protein: CSARDRRAWGNEQFF.